This passage covers 24 T cell receptor beta chains from one sample sequenced in a study of blood T cell repertoires in COVID-19. Here immunoSEQ multiplex PCR was the method, and the copy in TCRdb shows in-frame clones only, minus some. The sample lists about 70,000 clones, roughly 79% occurring once. Source material: peripheral blood. These receptors all stem from a man between 65 and 85 years old with acute or convalescent COVID-19.

In this sample, this clone turned up a few times. J is TRBJ1-5 and V is TRBV27; unclear D gene. Trimming removed 5 bases from V and 10 bases from J, with 12 bases in between. CDR3 size: 12 residues. The V gene's germline CDR1 is MNHEY and CDR2 SMNVEV (reference sequence). The CDR3 loop is CASSDYTGPQHF. DNA for the CDR3: TGTGCCAGCAGTGACTACACTGGACCCCAGCATTTT.

This sequence joins TRBV11-2 and TRBJ2-7, with a tentative D call TRBD2 (7 bases). Trimming pared 4 bases from V and 3 bases from J, leaving 13 bases between. Germline lookup yields CDR1 SGHAT and CDR2 FQNNGV. The CDR3 totals 14 residues. CDR3 region: CASSSGGAHYEQYF. The CDR3, as DNA: TGTGCCAGCAGCTCTGGGGGGGCCCACTACGAGCAGTACTTC.

This clone was counted only a few times. The chain carries TRBV7-2 and TRBJ2-7; no reliable D call. Germline assignment: CDR1 SGHTA and CDR2 FQGNSA. The CDR3 has 14 residues. V lost 1 base and J 6 bases, leaving 13 bases between the germline ends. The CDR3 DNA reads TGTGCCAGCAGCTTAGGGTCACTCGTGCTCGAGCAGTACTTC. This sequence encodes CASSLGSLVLEQYF.

The V gene is TRBV6-6, the J gene TRBJ1-5, with D uncertain. This CDR3 region has 13 residues. The ends were cut back, 7 bases at V and 1 base at J, with 8 bases in the middle. CDR1 is MNHNY and CDR2 is SVGAGI in the germline V gene (reference sequence). The CDR3 DNA follows: TGTGCCAGCAACACGGGAAGCAATCAGCCCCAGCATTTT. This sequence encodes CASNTGSNQPQHF.

This clone was seen a single time. This chain links TRBV10-1 with TRBJ2-3; a weak D match, TRBD2 (6 bases). Germline CDR1 reads WNHNN; CDR2 reads SYGVQD (reference sequence). V dropped 5 bases and J dropped 2 bases, with 11 bases sitting between them. CDR3 size: 14 residues. CDR3 residues: CASSPGASTDTQYF. DNA for the CDR3: TGCGCCAGCAGTCCGGGAGCGTCCACAGATACGCAGTATTTT.

The genes are TRBV12-3 or TRBV12-4 and TRBJ1-5, with D perhaps TRBD1 (6 bases). Between the trimmed V and J ends, which lost 3 bases and 15 bases, there was a span of 18 bases. The CDR3 covers 13 residues. This CDR3 is CASSLGATGPLHF. DNA of the CDR3: TGTGCCAGCAGTTTGGGAGCGACAGGACCTTTGCATTTT.

The chain carries TRBV4-2 and TRBJ2-2; tentative D call: TRBD1 (6 bases). The CDR3 spans 16 residues. Deletions cut 0 bases from V and 5 bases from J, with 13 bases between. The germline V gene has CDR1 LGHNA and CDR2 YNFKEQ. CDR3 sequence (DNA): TGTGCCAGCAGCCAAGAATACCTTCAGGGGACCGGGGAGCTGTTTTTT. Translating it yields CASSQEYLQGTGELFF.

The V call is TRBV5-6, the J call TRBJ2-7; D perhaps matches TRBD2 (5 bases). CDR3 size: 12 residues. CDR1 SGHDT and CDR2 YYEEEE come from the germline V gene. V was trimmed by 0 bases and J by 6 bases, leaving 7 bases between them. The CDR3 DNA sequence: TGTGCCAGCAGCTTGGCCGGGATCGAGCAGTACTTC. This translates into CASSLAGIEQYF.

This rearrangement joins TRBV4-1 to TRBJ2-5; D gene uncertain. The CDR3 runs to 14 residues. The V end was cut by 1 base, the J end by 2 bases, with 8 bases between. Germline V lookup: CDR1 MGHRA, CDR2 YSYEKL. The CDR3 region is CASSQGQQQETQYF. Here the CDR3 DNA reads TGCGCCAGCAGCCAAGGGCAACAGCAAGAGACCCAGTACTTC.

V is TRBV5-6 and J is TRBJ1-2, with D unresolved. V was trimmed by 0 bases and J by 0 bases, leaving 6 bases between them. Germline V gene sequence: CDR1 SGHDT, CDR2 YYEEEE. The CDR3 totals 14 residues. The CDR3 region has the DNA TGTGCCAGCAGCTTGGAAGGAGCTAACTATGGCTACACCTTC. It is translated as CASSLEGANYGYTF.

This clone was recorded once. The chain is built from TRBV6-5 and TRBJ1-1; TRBD1 might be the D (5 bases). V was pared by 2 bases and J by 6 bases, with 19 bases between. There are 16 residues in the CDR3. Germline values: CDR1 MNHEY, CDR2 SVGAGI. Here the CDR3 reads CASSYARVAWLSEAFF. For the CDR3, the DNA is TGTGCCAGCAGTTACGCCAGGGTTGCGTGGCTCTCTGAAGCTTTCTTT.

This chain joins TRBV7-6 and TRBJ2-3; tentative D call: TRBD2 (5 bases). V shed 0 bases and J shed 6 bases, with 13 bases lying between them. Per the germline V gene, CDR1 is SGHVS and CDR2 is FNYEAQ. The CDR3 covers 15 residues. This CDR3 reads CASSLAAPPGDTQYF. CDR3 coding DNA: TGTGCCAGCAGCTTAGCGGCCCCCCCGGGGGATACGCAGTATTTT.

The V and J genes are TRBV28 and TRBJ2-1; 13 positions match TRBD2. CDR3 length: 19 amino acids. The germline V gene encodes CDR1 MDHEN and CDR2 SYDVKM. The ends lost 2 bases at V and 1 base at J; junction bases unmatched: 8. The chain's CDR3 is CASSLKVGLAGTSYNEQFF. In DNA form, the CDR3 reads TGTGCCAGCAGTTTAAAAGTGGGACTAGCGGGAACTTCCTACAATGAGCAGTTCTTC.

This sequence joins TRBV2 and TRBJ2-7; 12 bases match TRBD2. The trim removed 10 bases at V and 1 base at J, leaving 8 bases unmatched. Germline CDR1 reads SNHLY; CDR2 reads FYNNEI. The CDR3 runs to 15 residues. CDR3 in amino acids: CATVRLAGVSYEQYF. CDR3 DNA sequence: TGTGCCACCGTACGACTAGCGGGAGTTTCCTACGAGCAGTACTTC.

The CDR3 spells CASSVGRDYGYTF. In DNA form, the CDR3 reads TGTGCCAGCAGCGTCGGGCGGGACTATGGCTACACCTTC. This rearrangement joins TRBV7-2 to TRBJ1-2, with D unclear. V lost 5 bases, J lost 3 bases, and 10 bases lay in between. The CDR3 runs to 13 residues. The germline V gene has CDR1 SGHTA and CDR2 FQGNSA.

The chain carries TRBV5-6 and TRBJ2-6; no firm D call. Looked up from germline, CDR1 is SGHDT and CDR2 is YYEEEE. V shed 4 bases and J shed 0 bases, with 8 bases lying between them. CDR3 length: 15 residues. This CDR3 reads CASSLWSSGANVLTF. The CDR3 bases are TGTGCCAGCAGCCTCTGGAGCTCTGGGGCCAACGTCCTGACTTTC.

This clone appeared a single time. The rearrangement joins TRBV6-1 to TRBJ2-7; tentatively, D is TRBD1 (6 bases). Germline-derived CDR1 and CDR2 are MNHNS and SASEGT. CDR3 length: 14 residues. V dropped 1 base and J dropped 9 bases, with 16 bases sitting between them. The CDR3 loop is CASSEGRPGDTQYF. The CDR3 DNA follows: TGTGCCAGCAGTGAAGGGAGGCCCGGGGACACGCAGTACTTC.

The chain employs TRBV21-1 and TRBJ2-4; the table calls TRBD2, which could not be checked here. TRBV21-1 is a known pseudogene. There are 17 residues in the CDR3. CDR3 loop: CASSMGTSGRFKNIQYF. CDR3 bases: TGTGCCAGCAGCATGGGGACTAGCGGGAGGTTCAAAAACATTCAGTACTTC.

The chain couples TRBV7-2 to TRBJ2-7, with D maybe TRBD1 (6 bases). Trimming removed 2 bases from V and 6 bases from J, with 11 bases in between. This CDR3 is 13 amino acids long. CDR1 is SGHTA and CDR2 is FQGNSA in the germline V gene. The CDR3 coding sequence is TGTGCCAGCAGCTTAAAGACAGGCGGCGAGCAGTACTTC. It specifies CASSLKTGGEQYF.

As DNA, the CDR3 is TGTGCCAGCAGCAGGGAGATGAACACTGAAGCTTTCTTT. This encodes CASSREMNTEAFF. The rearrangement joins TRBV7-3 to TRBJ1-1; D unresolved. Trimming left V 5 bases short and J 0 bases short, with 7 bases between. Germline CDR1 and CDR2: SGHTA and FQGTGA. The CDR3 runs to 13 residues.

The chain is built from TRBV5-1 and TRBJ2-5, with a possible D match to TRBD1 (6 bases). Trimming pared 0 bases from V and 5 bases from J, leaving 14 bases between. There are 15 residues in the CDR3. Germline V gene lookup returns CDR1 SGHRS and CDR2 YFSETQ. Written as DNA, the CDR3 is TGCGCCAGCAGCTTGGCGGCAGGGGAATACGAGACCCAGTACTTC. This translates into CASSLAAGEYETQYF.

V gene TRBV18 combines with J gene TRBJ1-5, with 8 bases matching TRBD1. The CDR3 length is 14 residues. V trimming: 6 bases; J trimming: 4 bases; junction bases outside the gene matches: 5. The germline gives CDR1 KGHSH, CDR2 LQKENI. The DNA of the CDR3 is TGTGCCAGCTCTCAGGGGGCTGGGAATCAGCCCCAGCATTTT. Translated: CASSQGAGNQPQHF.

This chain connects TRBV19 to TRBJ2-5; D not certain. The CDR3 covers 13 residues. V lost 3 bases and J lost 0, with 5 bases in between. CDR1 LNHDA and CDR2 SQIVND come from the germline V gene (reference sequence). CDR3 loop: CASSIGYQETQYF. CDR3 coding DNA: TGTGCCAGTAGTATCGGGTACCAAGAGACCCAGTACTTC.

The V call is TRBV7-2, the J call TRBJ1-5, with D perhaps matching TRBD1 (6 bases). Germline assignment: CDR1 SGHTA and CDR2 FQGNSA. V was pared by 5 bases and J by 7 bases, with 12 bases between. This CDR3 has 13 residues. For the CDR3, the DNA is TGTGCCAGCAGCAAACAGGGTTGGCAGCCCCAGCATTTT. It encodes CASSKQGWQPQHF. Drawing the rest from reference TRBV7-2 and TRBJ1-5, the complete variable domain is GAGVSQSPSNKVTEKGKDVELRCDPISGHTALYWYRQSLGQGLEFLIYFQGNSAPDKSGLPSDRFSAERTGGSVSTLTIQRTQQEDSAVYLCASSKQGWQPQHFGDGTRLSIL.